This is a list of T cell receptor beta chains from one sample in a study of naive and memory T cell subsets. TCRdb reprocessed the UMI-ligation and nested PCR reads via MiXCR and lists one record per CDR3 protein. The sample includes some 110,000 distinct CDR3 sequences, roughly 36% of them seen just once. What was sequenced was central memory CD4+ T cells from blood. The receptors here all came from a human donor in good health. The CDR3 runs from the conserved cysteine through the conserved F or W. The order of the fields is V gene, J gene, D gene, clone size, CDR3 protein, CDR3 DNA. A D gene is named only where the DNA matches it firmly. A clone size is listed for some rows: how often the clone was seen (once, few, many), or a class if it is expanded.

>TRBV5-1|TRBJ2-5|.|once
CASSFGLQQETQYF
TGCGCCAGCAGCTTCGGGTTACAACAAGAGACCCAGTACTTC
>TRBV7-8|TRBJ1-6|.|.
CASSLDGVIGSPLHF
TGTGCCAGCAGCTTGGACGGTGTAATCGGTTCACCCCTCCACTTT
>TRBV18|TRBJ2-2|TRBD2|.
CASSQYGLARNGELFF
TGTGCCAGCTCACAATATGGACTAGCGAGGAACGGGGAGCTGTTTTTT
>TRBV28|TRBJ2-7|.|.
CASRKNGASYEQYF
TGTGCCAGCAGAAAGAACGGGGCATCCTACGAGCAGTACTTC
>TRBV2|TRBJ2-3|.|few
CASRISYTDTQYF
TGTGCCAGCAGGATTTCATACACAGATACGCAGTATTTT
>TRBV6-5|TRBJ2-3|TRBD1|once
CASRAGGRGTDTQYF
TGTGCCAGCCGGGCAGGGGGCAGGGGCACAGATACGCAGTATTTT
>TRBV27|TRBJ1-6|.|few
CASSLGGGSPLHF
TGTGCCAGCAGCCTTGGCGGCGGTTCACCCCTCCACTTT
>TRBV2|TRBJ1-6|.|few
CASSEGVGSPLHF
TGTGCCAGCAGTGAGGGGGTTGGGTCACCCCTCCACTTT
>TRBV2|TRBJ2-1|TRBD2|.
CAAALGLARKKFF
TGTGCCGCAGCATTGGGACTAGCTAGGAAGAAGTTCTTC
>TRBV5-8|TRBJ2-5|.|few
CASSLFYQGETQYF
TGTGCCAGCAGCTTGTTTTACCAGGGAGAGACCCAGTACTTC
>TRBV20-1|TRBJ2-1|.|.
CSASDNPPFF
TGCAGTGCTTCGGACAACCCCCCGTTCTTC
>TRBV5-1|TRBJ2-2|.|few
CASSGRGPGTGELFF
TGCGCCAGCAGCGGGCGGGGGCCAGGCACCGGGGAGCTGTTTTTT
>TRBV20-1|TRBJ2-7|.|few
CSVGVGERYEQYF
TGCAGCGTGGGAGTGGGGGAGAGGTACGAGCAGTACTTC
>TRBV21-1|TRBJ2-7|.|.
CASSRTSNYEQYF
TGTGCCAGCAGCAGGACTAGCAACTACGAGCAGTACTTC
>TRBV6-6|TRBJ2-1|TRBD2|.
CASSYSPTSGHYNEQFF
TGTGCCAGCAGTTACTCCCCGACTAGCGGCCATTACAATGAGCAGTTCTTC
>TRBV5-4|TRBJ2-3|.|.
CASSDPSRTDTQYF
TGTGCCAGCAGCGACCCATCACGCACAGATACGCAGTATTTT
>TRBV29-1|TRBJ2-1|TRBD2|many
CSGSSGRSTGEQFF
TGCAGCGGGAGTAGCGGGAGATCAACGGGTGAGCAGTTCTTC
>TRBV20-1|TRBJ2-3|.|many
CSASQGSTDTQYF
TGCAGTGCTTCTCAGGGAAGCACAGATACGCAGTATTTT
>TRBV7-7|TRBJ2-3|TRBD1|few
CASSATGVGTDTQYF
TGTGCTAGCAGCGCCACAGGGGTTGGCACAGATACGCAGTATTTT
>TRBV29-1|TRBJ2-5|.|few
CSVRKGAETQYF
TGCAGCGTGAGGAAGGGAGCAGAGACCCAGTACTTC
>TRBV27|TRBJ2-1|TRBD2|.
CASSPRLAGPYNEQFF
TGTGCCAGCAGTCCGCGGCTAGCGGGCCCCTACAATGAGCAGTTCTTC
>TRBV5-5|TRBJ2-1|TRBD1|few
CASSLGGTGGYNEQFF
TGTGCCAGCAGCTTGGGTGGGACAGGGGGATACAATGAGCAGTTCTTC
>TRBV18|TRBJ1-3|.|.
CASSPNRGAGNTIYF
TGTGCCAGCTCACCAAACAGAGGAGCTGGAAACACCATATATTTT
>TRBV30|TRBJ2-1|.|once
CAWSVGNEQFF
TGTGCCTGGAGTGTTGGAAATGAGCAGTTCTTC
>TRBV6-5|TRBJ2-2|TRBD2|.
CASSKGLGGTGELFF
TGTGCCAGCAGTAAGGGACTAGGCGGGACCGGGGAGCTGTTTTTT
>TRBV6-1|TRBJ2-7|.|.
CASSSSAAWFVYEQYF
TGTGCCAGCAGTTCGTCAGCAGCGTGGTTCGTCTACGAGCAGTACTTC
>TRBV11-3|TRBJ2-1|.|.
CASSFSGATPYNEQFF
TGTGCCAGCAGCTTTTCCGGGGCTACCCCATACAATGAGCAGTTCTTC
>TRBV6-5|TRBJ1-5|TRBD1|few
CASSRQGQGQPQHF
TGTGCCAGCAGTCGACAGGGGCAGGGGCAGCCCCAGCATTTT
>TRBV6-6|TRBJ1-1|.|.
CASTGAPRDAEAFF
TGTGCCAGCACCGGGGCCCCCAGGGACGCTGAAGCTTTCTTT
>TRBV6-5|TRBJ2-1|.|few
CASSPRIGDEQFF
TGTGCCAGCAGTCCCAGGATAGGAGATGAGCAGTTCTTC
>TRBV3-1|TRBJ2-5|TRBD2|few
CASSPWIRGREETQYF
TGTGCCAGCAGCCCCTGGATACGCGGGAGAGAGGAGACCCAGTACTTC
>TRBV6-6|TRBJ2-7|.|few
CASSYYGQSYEQYF
TGTGCCAGCAGTTACTACGGACAGTCCTACGAGCAGTACTTC
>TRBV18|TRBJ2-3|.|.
CASSLQTSTDTQYF
TGTGCCAGCTCACTACAGACTAGCACAGATACGCAGTATTTT
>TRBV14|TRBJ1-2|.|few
CASSQLGQNYGYTF
TGTGCCAGCAGCCAACTAGGACAAAACTATGGCTACACCTTC
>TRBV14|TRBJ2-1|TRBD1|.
CASSQQGVVDEQFF
TGTGCCAGCAGCCAACAGGGGGTGGTCGATGAGCAGTTCTTC
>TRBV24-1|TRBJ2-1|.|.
CATGGSYNEQFF
TGTGCCACCGGTGGATCCTACAATGAGCAGTTCTTC
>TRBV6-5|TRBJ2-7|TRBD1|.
CASSQDRGEQYF
TGTGCCAGCAGCCAAGACAGGGGCGAGCAGTACTTC
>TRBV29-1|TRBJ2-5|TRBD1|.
CSVEGDRSRETQYF
TGCAGCGTTGAAGGGGACAGGTCACGAGAGACCCAGTACTTC
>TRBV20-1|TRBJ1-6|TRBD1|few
CSARSQGVNSPLHF
TGCAGTGCTAGGTCACAGGGGGTGAATTCACCCCTCCACTTT
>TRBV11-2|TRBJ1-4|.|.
CASSLVGETNEKLFF
TGTGCCAGCAGCTTAGTTGGGGAAACTAATGAAAAACTGTTTTTT
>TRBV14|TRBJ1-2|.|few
CASSQTQGAGYTF
TGTGCCAGCAGCCAGACACAGGGAGCCGGCTACACCTTC